These 31 T cell receptor beta chains originate from one sample sequenced in a study of blood T cell repertoires in COVID-19. The repertoire was sequenced with immunoSEQ multiplex PCR; TCRdb's copy has only in-frame clones and lacks some. There are roughly 180,000 clones in the sample; approximately 85% occur only once, and roughly 10% lies in the top ten. Sequences were obtained from PBMCs or T cells enriched from blood (not recorded which). These receptor sequences come from a middle-aged man who had recovered from COVID-19.

The chain uses TRBV19 and TRBJ2-1; 13 bases line up with TRBD2. Germline loops: CDR1 LNHDA, CDR2 SQIVND (reference sequence). After removal of 7 bases from V and 8 bases from J, the junction contained 8 bases not matched to a gene. This CDR3 is built from 15 residues. The CDR3 DNA reads as TGTGCCAGTAAACTAGCGGGAGGGCCGTGGGATGAGCAGTTCTTC. It yields the protein CASKLAGGPWDEQFF.

The rearrangement links TRBV19 to TRBJ1-2; D gene unclear. Per germline, CDR1 LNHDA and CDR2 SQIVND (reference sequence). This CDR3 is built from 15 residues. V lost 1 base and J lost 4, with 13 bases in between. CDR3 region: CASSIGVEDLYGYTF. Written as DNA, the CDR3 is TGTGCCAGTAGTATAGGGGTCGAGGATCTCTATGGCTACACCTTC.

The chain links TRBV19 to TRBJ1-5, with D possibly TRBD1 on 6 matching bases. CDR1 and CDR2 (germline): LNHDA, SQIVND (reference sequence). CDR3 size: 19 residues. Trimming pared 3 bases from V and 1 base from J, leaving 22 bases between. CDR3 bases: TGTGCCAGTAGTATCCCCCCCGGCCACAGGGATTTGAGCAATCAGCCCCAGCATTTT. Amino acids: CASSIPPGHRDLSNQPQHF.

The J gene is TRBJ1-2, the V gene TRBV15, with TRBD1 matching 7 bases. Trimming took 4 bases from V and 8 from J; bases not matched to a gene: 10. The germline gives CDR1 LNHNV, CDR2 YYDKDF (reference sequence). CDR3 size: 14 residues. CDR3 in amino acids: CATSILTGMDGYTF. In DNA form, the CDR3 reads TGTGCCACCAGCATCCTGACAGGGATGGACGGCTACACCTTC. Complete variable domain (other parts from reference TRBV15 and TRBJ1-2): DAMVIQNPRYQVTQFGKPVTLSCSQTLNHNVMYWYQQKSSQAPKLLFHYYDKDFNNEADTPDNFQSRRPNTSFCFLDIRSPGLGDTAMYLCATSILTGMDGYTFGSGTRLTVV.

The J gene is TRBJ2-7, the V gene TRBV19; a possible D gene is TRBD1 (6 bases). The CDR3 sequence is 15 residues long. Germline CDR1 is LNHDA and CDR2 is SQIVND (reference sequence). V was pared by 4 bases and J by 0 bases, with 13 bases between. DNA of the CDR3: TGTGCCAGTAGTAATCGACAGGCGTTCTCCTACGAGCAGTACTTC. Residues: CASSNRQAFSYEQYF.

V gene TRBV2 combines with J gene TRBJ2-7; a weak D match, TRBD2 (6 bases). The V end was cut by 4 bases, the J end by 2 bases, with 12 bases between. Germline CDR1 reads SNHLY; CDR2 reads FYNNEI. This CDR3 region has 14 residues. The chain's CDR3 is CASSATGLPYEQYV. The CDR3 bases are TGTGCCAGCAGTGCCACGGGACTTCCCTACGAGCAGTACGTC.

CDR3 sequence (DNA): TGCGCCAGCAGGAGGGGACAGAACTATGGCTACACCTTC. Its translation: CASRRGQNYGYTF. The chain couples TRBV5-1 to TRBJ1-2; 7 nucleotides align to TRBD1. The germline V gene encodes CDR1 SGHRS and CDR2 YFSETQ. There are 13 residues in the CDR3. The J segment lost 2 bases and the V segment lost 5 bases, leaving 3 bases of the junction unmatched.

The chain uses TRBV29-1 and TRBJ1-1; D gene ambiguous. The length of the CDR3 is 12 residues. Germline values: CDR1 SQVTM, CDR2 ANQGSEA. With 7 bases removed from V and 1 base from J, the gap between germline ends came to 10 bases. CDR3 in amino acids: CSAHTRNTEAFF. CDR3 sequence (DNA): TGCAGCGCGCACACAAGGAACACTGAAGCTTTCTTT.

This chain joins TRBV29-1 and TRBJ1-5, with a possible D match to TRBD1 (5 bases). The CDR3 length is 12 residues. Germline V lookup: CDR1 SQVTM, CDR2 ANQGSEA. V lost 5 bases and J lost 5, with 10 bases in between. This CDR3 is CSVLQGDQPQHF. CDR3 coding DNA: TGCAGCGTTCTTCAGGGCGATCAGCCCCAGCATTTT.

The J gene is TRBJ2-3, the V gene TRBV11-2; D uncertain. V was cut by 2 bases and J by 3 bases, with 9 bases left in between. In germline, CDR1 is SGHAT, CDR2 FQNNGV. The CDR3 is made up of 14 amino acids. CDR3 sequence: CASSLFVETDTQYF. Here the CDR3 DNA reads TGTGCCAGCAGCTTATTCGTAGAGACAGATACGCAGTATTTT.

In regard to this clone: Different DNA sequences within this sample yield the same CDR3. The rearrangement uses TRBV29-1 and TRBJ1-1; 7 bases agree with TRBD1. Germline CDR1 SQVTM, CDR2 ANQGSEA. Unmatched junction bases numbered 6, after V lost 7 bases and J lost 1 base. The CDR3 is made up of 13 amino acids. The CDR3 DNA follows: TGCAGCGCCAGAGGACAGGAGAACACTGAAGCTTTCTTT. It codes for CSARGQENTEAFF.

This sequence joins TRBV28 and TRBJ2-5, with D perhaps TRBD1 (5 bases). Between the trimmed V and J ends, which lost 8 bases and 5 bases, there was a span of 15 bases. In germline, CDR1 is MDHEN, CDR2 SYDVKM. The CDR3 consists of 13 residues. In nucleotides, the CDR3 is TGTGCCAGCGACAGAAGCCCTAGGGAGACCCAGTACTTC. Protein: CASDRSPRETQYF. Full variable domain (missing parts from reference TRBV28 and TRBJ2-5): DVKVTQSSRYLVKRTGEKVFLECVQDMDHENMFWYRQDPGLGLRLIYFSYDVKMKEKGDIPEGYSVSREKKERFSLILESASTNQTSMYLCASDRSPRETQYFGPGTRLLVL.

The genes are TRBV9 and TRBJ2-1, with 8 bases lining up with TRBD2. The germline V gene encodes CDR1 SGDLS and CDR2 YYNGEE. The ends lost 3 bases at V and 3 bases at J; junction bases unmatched: 5. This CDR3 contains 15 residues. The CDR3 protein is CASSDLAGGYNEQFF. Written as DNA, the CDR3 is TGTGCCAGCAGCGATCTAGCGGGCGGCTACAATGAGCAGTTCTTC.

This CDR3 is CASSQPDTGPGAFF. CDR3 DNA sequence: TGTGCCAGCAGCCAGCCGGATACAGGGCCGGGGGCTTTCTTT. V is TRBV3-1 (or the pseudogene TRBV3-2) and J is TRBJ1-1, with D perhaps TRBD1 (6 bases). This CDR3 has 14 amino acids. The germline V gene encodes CDR1 LGHDT and CDR2 YNNKEL (reference sequence). With 3 bases removed from V and 11 bases from J, the gap between germline ends came to 19 bases.

The gene calls are TRBV18 and TRBJ2-7, with 9 positions matching TRBD1. The ends lost 4 bases at V and 5 bases at J; junction bases unmatched: 3. Germline lookup yields CDR1 KGHSH and CDR2 LQKENI. This CDR3 spans 13 amino acids. CDR3 nucleotide sequence: TGTGCCAGCTCACGGGGACAGGGAAACGAGCAGTACTTC. This translates into CASSRGQGNEQYF.

This clone was observed a handful of times. This rearrangement joins TRBV5-4 to TRBJ2-6; TRBD1 might be the D (6 bases). Germline CDR1 reads SGHNT; CDR2 reads YYREEE (reference sequence). The CDR3 is 15 amino acids. Trimming took 4 bases from V and 2 from J, leaving 10 bases between them. The CDR3 is CASSAEGAGANVLTF. CDR3 nucleotides: TGTGCCAGCAGCGCTGAGGGGGCTGGGGCCAACGTCCTGACTTTC.

V gene TRBV19 combines with J gene TRBJ1-2; TRBD1 aligns across 10 bases. Germline V gene lookup returns CDR1 LNHDA and CDR2 SQIVND (reference sequence). This CDR3 contains 17 residues. J was trimmed by 4 bases and V by 7 bases; bases with no gene match: 15. CDR3 bases: TGTGCCAGTACCGGCGACAGGGGGCGGAGCGGGTCCTATGGCTACACCTTC. Translated: CASTGDRGRSGSYGYTF.

The V and J genes are TRBV2 and TRBJ2-2; 7 positions match TRBD1. CDR3 length equals 16 residues. Trimming took 5 bases from V and 2 from J; bases not matched to a gene: 8. Germline-derived CDR1 and CDR2 are SNHLY and FYNNEI. The CDR3 nucleotides read TGTGCCAGCAGTCCGAACAGGGGTAGAAACACCGGGGAGCTGTTTTTT. This codes for CASSPNRGRNTGELFF.

The chain employs TRBV5-1 and TRBJ2-5; a weak D match, TRBD1 (6 bases). V dropped 2 bases and J dropped 5 bases, with 16 bases sitting between them. Per germline, CDR1 SGHRS and CDR2 YFSETQ. The CDR3 has 15 amino acids. The DNA of the CDR3 is TGCGCCAGCAGCTTACGGTCAGGGGTATGGGAGACCCAGTACTTC. This translates into CASSLRSGVWETQYF.

The rearrangement links TRBV3-1 (or the pseudogene TRBV3-2) to TRBJ2-7; TRBD2 matches 7 bases. CDR1 and CDR2 from the germline V gene are LGHDT and YNNKEL (reference sequence). The CDR3 spans 12 residues. The J segment lost 5 bases and the V segment lost 3 bases, leaving 1 base of the junction unmatched. As DNA, the CDR3 is TGTGCCAGCAGCCAGCGGGAGCACGAGCAGTACGTC. This sequence encodes CASSQREHEQYV.

V is TRBV7-2 and J is TRBJ1-3; no firm D call. There are 15 residues in the CDR3. Germline CDR1 and CDR2: SGHTA and FQGNSA. The V gene lost 4 bases and the J gene lost 4 bases, with 14 bases spanning the gap. The CDR3 nucleotides are TGTGCCAGCAGCTCGGACTTCTTCGGCGGAAACACCATATATTTT. Translating gives CASSSDFFGGNTIYF. Filled out from reference TRBV7-2 and TRBJ1-3, the complete variable domain reads GAGVSQSPSNKVTEKGKDVELRCDPISGHTALYWYRQSLGQGLEFLIYFQGNSAPDKSGLPSDRFSAERTGGSVSTLTIQRTQQEDSAVYLCASSSDFFGGNTIYFGEGSWLTVV.

The V gene is TRBV5-1, the J gene TRBJ1-3; 8 bases map to TRBD1. Germline-derived CDR1 and CDR2 are SGHRS and YFSETQ. The length of the CDR3 is 16 residues. J lost 4 bases, V lost 3 bases, and 9 bases had no gene match. CDR3 coding DNA: TGCGCCAGCAGCTCCCTCGGACAGGGAGTAGGAAACACCATATATTTT. The encoded protein is CASSSLGQGVGNTIYF.

This chain joins TRBV6-5 and TRBJ1-4; D is ambiguous. Germline lookup yields CDR1 MNHEY and CDR2 SVGAGI. The CDR3 consists of 15 residues. Trimming took 0 bases from V and 5 from J, leaving 10 bases between them. The CDR3 DNA is TGTGCCAGCAGTTACTCAATCGGTCCAAATGAAAAACTGTTTTTT. As protein: CASSYSIGPNEKLFF.

The V call is TRBV6-2 or TRBV6-3, the J call TRBJ2-3, with 9 bases matching TRBD1. Germline V gene sequence: CDR1 MNHEY, CDR2 SVGEGT. The CDR3 loop spans 16 amino acids. With V trimmed by 6 bases and J by 3 bases, 10 bases remained unmatched. CDR3 DNA: TGTGCCAGCAGCGCCACAGGGGGCGGTTGGACAGATACGCAGTATTTT. As protein: CASSATGGGWTDTQYF.

This chain joins TRBV6-5 and TRBJ1-1; unclear D gene. The V end was cut by 0 bases, the J end by 8 bases, with 10 bases between. The CDR3 has 13 residues. Per the germline V gene, CDR1 is MNHEY and CDR2 is SVGAGI. The CDR3 DNA follows: TGTGCCAGCAGTTACTCGAGGGCGGCGGAAGCTTTCTTT. This gives the protein CASSYSRAAEAFF.

The V call is TRBV5-4, the J call TRBJ1-1, with TRBD1 matching over 12 bases. CDR3 length: 18 amino acids. Germline CDR1 is SGHNT and CDR2 is YYREEE (reference sequence). With 5 bases clipped from V and 2 bases from J, the junction kept 13 bases outside the gene matches. CDR3 amino acids: CASSSNRDRGPANTEAFF. The CDR3 region has the DNA TGTGCCAGCAGTTCAAACCGGGACAGGGGGCCAGCTAACACTGAAGCTTTCTTT.

The chain joins TRBV10-3 to TRBJ1-6; possible D gene TRBD1, 6 bases. The CDR3 runs to 14 residues. V gave up 3 bases and J gave up 5 bases, with 8 bases separating them. The germline CDR1 and CDR2 sequences are ENHRY and SYGVKD. CDR3 DNA sequence: TGTGCCATCAGTGAACAGGGCAATAATTCACCCCTCCACTTT. Protein product: CAISEQGNNSPLHF.

The chain has TRBV28 and TRBJ2-2, with 7 bases matching TRBD1. This CDR3 contains 15 residues. Trimming took 4 bases from V and 4 from J; bases not matched to a gene: 6. CDR1 and CDR2 from the germline V gene are MDHEN and SYDVKM. For the CDR3, the DNA is TGTGCCAGCAGTTCCACAGGGGCGGTCACCGGGGAGCTGTTTTTT. This gives the protein CASSSTGAVTGELFF.

V gene TRBV7-3 combines with J gene TRBJ2-6, with a tentative D call TRBD1 (6 bases). V lost 5 bases to trimming and J lost 0 bases, with 14 bases between them. This CDR3 is built from 17 residues. The germline V gene has CDR1 SGHTA and CDR2 FQGTGA. CDR3 protein: CASSGQTGFSGANVLTF. In nucleotides, the CDR3 is TGTGCCAGCAGCGGACAGACTGGATTCTCTGGGGCCAACGTCCTGACTTTC.

This clone was counted between two and nine times. The chain employs TRBV7-9 and TRBJ1-1; D unclear. The CDR3 totals 15 residues. Trimming removed 1 base at V and 3 bases at J, with 12 bases between. CDR1 and CDR2 from the germline V gene are SEHNR and FQNEAQ (reference sequence). The CDR3 DNA reads as TGTGCCAGCAGCTTAGGATTAACTAGGGACACTGAAGCTTTCTTT. It codes for CASSLGLTRDTEAFF.

This chain connects TRBV4-3 to TRBJ2-1, with 7 bases fitting TRBD2. The CDR3 is made up of 14 amino acids. Germline CDR1 is LGHNA and CDR2 is YSLEER. J lost 6 bases, V lost 0 bases, and 2 bases had no gene match. The CDR3, as DNA: TGCGCCAGCAGCCAAGATTCGGGAGGCAATGAGCAGTTCTTC. This codes for CASSQDSGGNEQFF.